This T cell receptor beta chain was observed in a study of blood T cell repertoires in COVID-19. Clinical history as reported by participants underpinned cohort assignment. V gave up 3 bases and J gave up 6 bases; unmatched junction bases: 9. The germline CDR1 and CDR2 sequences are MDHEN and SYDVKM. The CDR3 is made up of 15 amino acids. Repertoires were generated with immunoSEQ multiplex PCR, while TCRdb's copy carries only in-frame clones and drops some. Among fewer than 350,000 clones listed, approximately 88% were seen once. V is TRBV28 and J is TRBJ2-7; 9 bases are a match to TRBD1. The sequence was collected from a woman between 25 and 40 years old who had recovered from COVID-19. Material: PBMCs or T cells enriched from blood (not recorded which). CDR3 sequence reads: CASSLGQGIFLEQYF. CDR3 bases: TGTGCCAGCAGTTTGGGACAGGGTATTTTTCTCGAGCAGTACTTC.